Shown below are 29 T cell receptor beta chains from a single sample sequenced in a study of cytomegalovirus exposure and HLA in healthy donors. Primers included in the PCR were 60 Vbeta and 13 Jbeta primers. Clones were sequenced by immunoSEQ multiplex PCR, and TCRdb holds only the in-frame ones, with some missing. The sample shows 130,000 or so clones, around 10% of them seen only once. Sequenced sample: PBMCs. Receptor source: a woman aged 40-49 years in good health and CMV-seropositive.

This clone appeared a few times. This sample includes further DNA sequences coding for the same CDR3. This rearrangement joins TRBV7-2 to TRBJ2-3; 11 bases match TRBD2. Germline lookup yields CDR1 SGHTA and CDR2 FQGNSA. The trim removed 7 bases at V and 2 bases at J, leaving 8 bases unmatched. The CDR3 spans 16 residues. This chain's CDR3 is CASTTLAGVNTDTQYF. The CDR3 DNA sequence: TGTGCCAGCACCACACTAGCGGGGGTAAACACAGATACGCAGTATTTT.

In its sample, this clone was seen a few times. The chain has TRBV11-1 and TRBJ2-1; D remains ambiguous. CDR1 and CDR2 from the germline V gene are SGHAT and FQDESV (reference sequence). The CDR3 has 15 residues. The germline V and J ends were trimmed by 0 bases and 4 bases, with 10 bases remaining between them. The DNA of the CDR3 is TGTGCCAGCAGCTTAGCGGCTAGGTCATACAATGAGCAGTTCTTC. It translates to CASSLAARSYNEQFF.

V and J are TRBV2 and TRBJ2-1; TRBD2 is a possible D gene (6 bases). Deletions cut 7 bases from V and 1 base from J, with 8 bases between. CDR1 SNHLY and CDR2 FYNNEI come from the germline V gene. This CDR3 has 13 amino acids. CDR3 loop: CASMAGSYNEQFF. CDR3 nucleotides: TGTGCCAGCATGGCGGGATCCTACAATGAGCAGTTCTTC.

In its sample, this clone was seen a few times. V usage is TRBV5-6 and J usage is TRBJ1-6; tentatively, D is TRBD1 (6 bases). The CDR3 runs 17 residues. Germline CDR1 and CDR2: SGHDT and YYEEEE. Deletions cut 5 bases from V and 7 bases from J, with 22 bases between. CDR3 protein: CASRSRGTGGPNSPLHF. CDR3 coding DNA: TGTGCCAGCAGGTCGCGGGGGACGGGGGGCCCCAATTCACCCCTCCACTTT.

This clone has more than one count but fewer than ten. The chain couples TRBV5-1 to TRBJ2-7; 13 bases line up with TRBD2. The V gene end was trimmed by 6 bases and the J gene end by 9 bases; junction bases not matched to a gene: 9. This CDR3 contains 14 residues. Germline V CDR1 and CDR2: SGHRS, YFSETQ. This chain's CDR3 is CASKGLAGDYGQYF. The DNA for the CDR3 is TGCGCCAGCAAAGGACTAGCGGGGGACTATGGGCAGTACTTC.

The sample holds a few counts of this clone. The CDR3 spells CASSSTQGAFYGYTF. The CDR3 nucleotides read TGTGCCAGCAGCAGCACACAGGGGGCTTTTTATGGCTACACCTTC. The V gene is TRBV7-2, the J gene TRBJ1-2; 9 bases match TRBD1. The CDR3 loop spans 15 amino acids. Germline lookup yields CDR1 SGHTA and CDR2 FQGNSA. Unmatched junction bases numbered 9, after V lost 5 bases and J lost 5 bases.

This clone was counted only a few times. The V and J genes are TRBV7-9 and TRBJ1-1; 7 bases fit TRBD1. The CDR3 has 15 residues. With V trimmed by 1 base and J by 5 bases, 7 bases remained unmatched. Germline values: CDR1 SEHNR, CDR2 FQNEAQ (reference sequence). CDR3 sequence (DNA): TGTGCCAGCAGCTTAGGTACAGGGGAAGGGACTGAAGCTTTCTTT. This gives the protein CASSLGTGEGTEAFF.

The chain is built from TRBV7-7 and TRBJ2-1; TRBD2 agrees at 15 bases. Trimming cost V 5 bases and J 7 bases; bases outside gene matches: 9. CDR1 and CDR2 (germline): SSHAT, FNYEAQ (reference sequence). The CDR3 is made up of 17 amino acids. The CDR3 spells CASSVGLAGGQGNEQFF. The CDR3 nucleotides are TGTGCCAGCAGCGTGGGACTAGCGGGGGGCCAGGGGAATGAGCAGTTCTTC.

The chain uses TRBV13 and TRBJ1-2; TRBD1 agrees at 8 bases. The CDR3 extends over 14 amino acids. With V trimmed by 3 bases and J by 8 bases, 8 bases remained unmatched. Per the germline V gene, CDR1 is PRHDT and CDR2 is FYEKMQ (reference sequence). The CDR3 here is CASSLGQVFWGYTF. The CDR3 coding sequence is TGTGCCAGCAGCTTGGGACAGGTTTTTTGGGGCTACACCTTC.

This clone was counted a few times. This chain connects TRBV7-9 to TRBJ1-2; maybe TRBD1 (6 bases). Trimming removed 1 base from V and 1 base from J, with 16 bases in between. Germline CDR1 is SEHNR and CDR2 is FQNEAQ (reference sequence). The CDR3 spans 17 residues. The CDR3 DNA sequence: TGTGCCAGCAGCTTAGACCGTGGGACAAGTTTTAACTATGGCTACACCTTC. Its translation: CASSLDRGTSFNYGYTF.

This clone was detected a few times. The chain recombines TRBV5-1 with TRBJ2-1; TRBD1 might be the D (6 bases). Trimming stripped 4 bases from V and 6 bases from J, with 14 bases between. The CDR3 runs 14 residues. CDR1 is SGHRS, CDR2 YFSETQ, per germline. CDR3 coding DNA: TGCGCCAGCAGCACATGGACAGACCCCAATGAGCAGTTCTTC. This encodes CASSTWTDPNEQFF. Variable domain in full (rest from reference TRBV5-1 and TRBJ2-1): KAGVTQTPRYLIKTRGQQVTLSCSPISGHRSVSWYQQTPGQGLQFLFEYFSETQRNKGNFPGRFSGRQFSNSRSEMNVSTLELGDSALYLCASSTWTDPNEQFFGPGTRLTVL.

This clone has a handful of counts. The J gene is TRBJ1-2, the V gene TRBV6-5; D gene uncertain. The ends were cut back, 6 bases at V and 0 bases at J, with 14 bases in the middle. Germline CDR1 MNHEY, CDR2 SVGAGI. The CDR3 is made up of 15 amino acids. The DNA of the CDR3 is TGTGCCAGCAGCCCCTCAGGCCTCTCTAACTATGGCTACACCTTC. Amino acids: CASSPSGLSNYGYTF.

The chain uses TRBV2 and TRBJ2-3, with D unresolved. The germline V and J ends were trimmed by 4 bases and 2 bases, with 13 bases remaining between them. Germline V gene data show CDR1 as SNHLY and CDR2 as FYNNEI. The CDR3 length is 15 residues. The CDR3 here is CASSGGPGITDTQYF. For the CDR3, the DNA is TGTGCCAGCAGTGGAGGTCCTGGTATCACAGATACGCAGTATTTT.

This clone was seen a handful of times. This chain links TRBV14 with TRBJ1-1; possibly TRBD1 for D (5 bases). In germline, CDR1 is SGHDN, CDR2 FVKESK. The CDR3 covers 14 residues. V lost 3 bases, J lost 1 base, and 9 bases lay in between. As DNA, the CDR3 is TGTGCCAGCAGCCACAGGGAGGGGAACACTGAAGCTTTCTTT. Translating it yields CASSHREGNTEAFF.

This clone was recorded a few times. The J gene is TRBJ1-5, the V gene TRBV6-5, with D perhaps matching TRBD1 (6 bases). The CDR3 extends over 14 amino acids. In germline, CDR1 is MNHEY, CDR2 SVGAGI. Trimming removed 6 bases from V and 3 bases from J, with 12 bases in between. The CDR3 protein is CASSPGTPNQPQHF. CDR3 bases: TGTGCCAGCAGCCCCGGGACACCCAATCAGCCCCAGCATTTT.

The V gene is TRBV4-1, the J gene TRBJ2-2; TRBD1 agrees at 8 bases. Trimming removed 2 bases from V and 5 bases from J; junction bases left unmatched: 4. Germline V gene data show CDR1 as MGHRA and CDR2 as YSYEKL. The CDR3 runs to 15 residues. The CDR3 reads CASSQWQGATGELFF. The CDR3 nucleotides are TGCGCCAGCAGCCAATGGCAGGGGGCAACCGGGGAGCTGTTTTTT.

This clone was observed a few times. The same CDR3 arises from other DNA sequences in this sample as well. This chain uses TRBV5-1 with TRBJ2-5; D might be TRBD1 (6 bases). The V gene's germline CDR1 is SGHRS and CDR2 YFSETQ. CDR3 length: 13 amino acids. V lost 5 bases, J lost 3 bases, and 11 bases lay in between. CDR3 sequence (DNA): TGCGCCAGCAGTCGGACAGCCGAAGAGACCCAGTACTTC. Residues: CASSRTAEETQYF.

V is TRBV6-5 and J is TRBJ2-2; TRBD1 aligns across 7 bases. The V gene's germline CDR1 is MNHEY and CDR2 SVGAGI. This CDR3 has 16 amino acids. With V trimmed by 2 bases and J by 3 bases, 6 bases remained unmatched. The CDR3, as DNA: TGTGCCAGCAGTTACATGACAGGGTGGGACACCGGGGAGCTGTTTTTT. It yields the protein CASSYMTGWDTGELFF.

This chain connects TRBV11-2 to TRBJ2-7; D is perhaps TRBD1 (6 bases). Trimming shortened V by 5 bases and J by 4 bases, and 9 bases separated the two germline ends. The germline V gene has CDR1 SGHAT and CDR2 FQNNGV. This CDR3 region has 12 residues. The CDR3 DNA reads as TGTGCCAGCAGCCTCGGACAGTACGAGCAGTACTTC. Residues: CASSLGQYEQYF.

CDR3 residues: CASSQSPTGVQETQYF. The CDR3 DNA sequence: TGTGCCAGCAGTCAGAGCCCGACAGGGGTACAAGAGACCCAGTACTTC. The V call is TRBV2, the J call TRBJ2-5; TRBD1 agrees at 8 bases. The CDR3 has 16 amino acids. Germline assignment: CDR1 SNHLY and CDR2 FYNNEI. J lost 2 bases, V lost 5 bases, and 10 bases had no gene match.

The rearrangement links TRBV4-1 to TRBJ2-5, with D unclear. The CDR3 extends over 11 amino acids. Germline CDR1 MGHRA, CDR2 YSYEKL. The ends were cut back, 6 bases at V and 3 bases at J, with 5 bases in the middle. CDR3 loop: CASSLEETQYF. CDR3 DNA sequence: TGCGCCAGCAGTCTAGAAGAGACCCAGTACTTC.

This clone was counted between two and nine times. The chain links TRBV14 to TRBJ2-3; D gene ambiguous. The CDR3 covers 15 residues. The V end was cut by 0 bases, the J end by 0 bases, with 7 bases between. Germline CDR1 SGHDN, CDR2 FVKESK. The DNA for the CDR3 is TGTGCCAGCAGCCAAGACCCGTCGAGCACAGATACGCAGTATTTT. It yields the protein CASSQDPSSTDTQYF.

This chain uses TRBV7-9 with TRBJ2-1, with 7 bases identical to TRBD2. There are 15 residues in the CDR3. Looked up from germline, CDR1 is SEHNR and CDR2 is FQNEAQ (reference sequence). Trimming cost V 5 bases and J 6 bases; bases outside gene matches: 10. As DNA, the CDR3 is TGTGCCAGCAGCCCCCAGGGAGGGCGAAGCAATGAGCAGTTCTTC. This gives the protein CASSPQGGRSNEQFF.

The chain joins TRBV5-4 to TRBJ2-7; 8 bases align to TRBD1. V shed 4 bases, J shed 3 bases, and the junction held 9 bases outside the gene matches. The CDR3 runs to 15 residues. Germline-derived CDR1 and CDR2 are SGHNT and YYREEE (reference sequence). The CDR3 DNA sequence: TGTGCCAGCAGCATGAGACAGGGGAGCTTCTACGAGCAGTACTTC. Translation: CASSMRQGSFYEQYF.

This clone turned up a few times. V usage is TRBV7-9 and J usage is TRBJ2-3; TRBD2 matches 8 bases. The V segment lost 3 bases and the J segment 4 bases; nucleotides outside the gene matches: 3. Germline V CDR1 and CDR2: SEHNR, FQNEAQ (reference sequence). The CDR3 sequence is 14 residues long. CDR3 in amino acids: CASSFTGGADTQYF. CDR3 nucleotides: TGTGCCAGCAGCTTCACCGGGGGGGCAGATACGCAGTATTTT.

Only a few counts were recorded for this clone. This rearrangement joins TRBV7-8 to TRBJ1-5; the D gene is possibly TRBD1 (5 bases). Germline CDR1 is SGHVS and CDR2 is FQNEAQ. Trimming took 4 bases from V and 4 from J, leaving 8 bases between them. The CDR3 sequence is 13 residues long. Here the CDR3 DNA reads TGTGCCAGCAGCTGGGGCACAAATCAGCCCCAGCATTTT. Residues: CASSWGTNQPQHF.

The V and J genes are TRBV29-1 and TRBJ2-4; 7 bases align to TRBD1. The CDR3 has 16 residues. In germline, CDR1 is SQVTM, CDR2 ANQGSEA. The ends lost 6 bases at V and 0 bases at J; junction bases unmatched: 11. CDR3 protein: CSVQGTEDLAKNIQYF. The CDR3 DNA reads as TGCAGCGTCCAGGGGACAGAGGATTTAGCCAAAAACATTCAGTACTTC.

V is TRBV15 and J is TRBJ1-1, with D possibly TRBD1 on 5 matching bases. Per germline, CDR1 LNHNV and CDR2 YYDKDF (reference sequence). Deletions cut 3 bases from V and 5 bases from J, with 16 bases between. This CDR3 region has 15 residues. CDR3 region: CATSRAGGRDTEAFF. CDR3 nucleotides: TGTGCCACCAGCAGGGCTGGCGGCAGGGATACTGAAGCTTTCTTT.

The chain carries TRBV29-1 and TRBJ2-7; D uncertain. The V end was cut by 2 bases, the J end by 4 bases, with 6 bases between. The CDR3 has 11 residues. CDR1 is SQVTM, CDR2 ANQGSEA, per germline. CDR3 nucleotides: TGCAGCGTTGAAATCGGGTACGAGCAGTACTTC. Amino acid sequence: CSVEIGYEQYF.